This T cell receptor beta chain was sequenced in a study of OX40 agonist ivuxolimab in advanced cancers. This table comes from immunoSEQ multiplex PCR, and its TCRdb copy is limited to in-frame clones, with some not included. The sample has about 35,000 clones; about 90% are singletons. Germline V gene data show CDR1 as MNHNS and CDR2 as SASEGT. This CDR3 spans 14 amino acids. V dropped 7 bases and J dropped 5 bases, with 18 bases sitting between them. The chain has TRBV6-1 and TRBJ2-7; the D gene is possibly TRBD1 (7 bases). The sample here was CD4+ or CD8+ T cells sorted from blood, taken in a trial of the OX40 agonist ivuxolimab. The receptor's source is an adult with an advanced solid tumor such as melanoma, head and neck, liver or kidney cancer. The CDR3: CASNAGRGLHEQYF. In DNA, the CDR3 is TGTGCCAGCAACGCGGGAAGGGGGCTGCACGAGCAGTACTTC.